This TCR beta chain was documented in a study of tumour-infiltrating T cells in Burkitt lymphoma. The wider study: All epidemiological Burkitt lymphoma subtypes were represented in the cohort.

CDR1 and CDR2 (germline): SGHNT, YYREEE (reference sequence). Trimming at V came to 2 bases and at J to 7 bases, leaving 7 bases not matched to a gene. This CDR3 contains 14 residues. This table comes from immunoSEQ multiplex PCR, and its TCRdb copy is limited to in-frame clones, with some not included. This table has around 50,000 clones, roughly 30% appearing once. Sequencing was performed on tumor tissue. The clonotype was recovered from a human donor with Burkitt lymphoma. The V call is TRBV5-4, the J call TRBJ2-7; TRBD1 matches at 9 bases. The CDR3 loop is CASSFTGGYGEQYF. The CDR3 DNA follows: TGTGCCAGCAGCTTTACAGGGGGCTACGGTGAGCAGTACTTC.